What follows are 15 T cell receptor beta chains derived from one specimen sequenced in a study of blood T cell repertoires in COVID-19. The table came from immunoSEQ multiplex PCR; TCRdb's copy has only in-frame clones and leaves some out. The repertoire holds 300,000 to 400,000 clones, with roughly nine tenths as singletons. Material: PBMCs or T cells enriched from blood (not recorded which). All receptors come from a man in his sixties who had recovered from COVID-19.

This clone appeared a single time. The CDR3: CASSGPGQGGFSEKLFF. The CDR3 nucleotides are TGTGCCAGCAGCGGACCGGGACAGGGAGGATTCAGTGAAAAACTGTTTTTT. The genes are TRBV5-8 and TRBJ1-4, with 9 bases identical to TRBD1. Germline values: CDR1 SGHTS, CDR2 YDEGEE. The ends lost 4 bases at V and 7 bases at J; junction bases unmatched: 14. The CDR3 sequence is 17 residues long.

This chain connects TRBV27 to TRBJ2-7; tentative D call: TRBD1 (6 bases). Germline CDR1 reads MNHEY; CDR2 reads SMNVEV (reference sequence). Trimming removed 6 bases at V and 6 bases at J, with 9 bases between. This CDR3 is built from 11 residues. The DNA of the CDR3 is TGTGCCAGCAGACAGGGCGGCGAGCAGTACTTC. Translation: CASRQGGEQYF.

The chain employs TRBV7-9 and TRBJ1-2, with D possibly being TRBD1 (5 bases). The V gene's germline CDR1 is SEHNR and CDR2 FQNEAQ (reference sequence). The CDR3 runs to 14 residues. The V gene lost 1 base and the J gene lost 4 bases, with 10 bases spanning the gap. The CDR3 is CASSLGGGAYGYTF. The CDR3 region has the DNA TGTGCCAGCAGCTTAGGGGGTGGGGCCTATGGCTACACCTTC.

The V call is TRBV7-6, the J call TRBJ2-3; tentative D call: TRBD2 (7 bases). CDR1 is SGHVS and CDR2 is FNYEAQ in the germline V gene. V dropped 1 base and J dropped 0 bases, with 11 bases sitting between them. This CDR3 has 16 residues. The CDR3 DNA follows: TGTGCCAGCAGCTTAGGGCGGGGGCCGAGCACAGATACGCAGTATTTT. It is translated as CASSLGRGPSTDTQYF.

The rearrangement joins TRBV24-1 to TRBJ2-1; 11 nucleotides agree with TRBD2. The CDR3 covers 17 residues. Trimming removed 4 bases from V and 6 bases from J; junction bases left unmatched: 10. The V gene's germline CDR1 is KGHDR and CDR2 SFDVKD. In DNA form, the CDR3 reads TGTGCCACCAGTGACTTTCGTAGCGGGAGGGCCTCCAATGAGCAGTTCTTC. Amino acids: CATSDFRSGRASNEQFF.

In DNA form, the CDR3 reads TGTGCCAGCAGTGAGGCGGGGACCATCTTCGAGCAGTACTTC. It specifies CASSEAGTIFEQYF. The chain carries TRBV7-8 and TRBJ2-7; TRBD2 is a possible D gene (6 bases). This CDR3 spans 14 amino acids. Trimming pared 6 bases from V and 6 bases from J, leaving 18 bases between. Germline V gene lookup returns CDR1 SGHVS and CDR2 FQNEAQ.

This chain connects TRBV6-5 to TRBJ1-1; D gene uncertain. The germline V and J ends were trimmed by 6 bases and 8 bases, with 13 bases remaining between them. CDR3 size: 12 residues. Germline assignment: CDR1 MNHEY and CDR2 SVGAGI. Here the CDR3 reads CASSYVNREAFF. The CDR3, as DNA: TGTGCCAGCAGCTATGTAAATCGGGAAGCTTTCTTT.

The V call is TRBV18, the J call TRBJ2-3; possibly TRBD1 for D (5 bases). Germline V gene sequence: CDR1 KGHSH, CDR2 LQKENI. This CDR3 comprises 19 residues. V was pared by 0 bases and J by 2 bases, with 21 bases between. CDR3 residues: CASSPPILENRKNTDTQYF. In DNA, the CDR3 is TGTGCCAGCTCACCACCGATTCTCGAGAACAGGAAGAACACAGATACGCAGTATTTT. Full variable domain (missing parts from reference TRBV18 and TRBJ2-3): NAGVMQNPRHLVRRRGQEARLRCSPMKGHSHVYWYRQLPEEGLKFMVYLQKENIIDESGMPKERFSAEFPKEGPSILRIQQVVRGDSAAYFCASSPPILENRKNTDTQYFGPGTRLTVL.

The V call is TRBV2, the J call TRBJ1-1, with D possibly matching TRBD1 (6 bases). Trimming cost V 4 bases and J 2 bases, with 14 bases left between them. The length of the CDR3 is 15 residues. From germline, CDR1 is SNHLY and CDR2 FYNNEI. The CDR3 bases are TGTGCCAGCAGTGCCGAACAGGGAGTCAACACTGAAGCTTTCTTT. It specifies CASSAEQGVNTEAFF.

The rearrangement joins TRBV12-3 or TRBV12-4 to TRBJ1-1, with D perhaps matching TRBD1 (5 bases). The V end was cut by 4 bases, the J end by 10 bases, with 16 bases between. The CDR3 loop spans 13 amino acids. The CDR3 spells CASSSYSGASAFF. The CDR3 nucleotides are TGTGCCAGCAGTTCCTACAGTGGGGCGTCAGCTTTCTTT.

J is TRBJ2-4 and V is TRBV3-1 (or the pseudogene TRBV3-2); 12 bases match TRBD2. J was trimmed by 0 bases and V by 1 base; bases with no gene match: 4. CDR1 is LGHDT, CDR2 YNNKEL, per germline (reference sequence). This CDR3 is built from 18 residues. The CDR3 DNA reads TGTGCCAGCAGCCAAGCTAGCGGGGGGGGACTAGCCAAAAACATTCAGTACTTC. Translated, it gives CASSQASGGGLAKNIQYF.

The rearrangement links TRBV27 to TRBJ1-5; D gene ambiguous. Germline V CDR1 and CDR2: MNHEY, SMNVEV (reference sequence). V was clipped by 1 base and J by 1 base, with 17 bases between them. The CDR3 loop spans 18 amino acids. The CDR3 spells CASSLWPSTPSSNQPQHF. The DNA of the CDR3 is TGTGCCAGCAGTTTATGGCCCTCGACTCCGTCGAGCAATCAGCCCCAGCATTTT.

This rearrangement joins TRBV27 to TRBJ2-7; TRBD1 agrees at 7 bases. From germline, CDR1 is MNHEY and CDR2 SMNVEV (reference sequence). This CDR3 comprises 14 residues. Trimming removed 4 bases from V and 2 bases from J; junction bases left unmatched: 5. Written as DNA, the CDR3 is TGTGCCAGCAGTTGGACAGGTCAAACCTACGAGCAGTACTTC. This sequence encodes CASSWTGQTYEQYF.

This chain links TRBV11-3 with TRBJ2-3; D may be TRBD2 (5 bases). The CDR3 covers 16 residues. Between the trimmed V and J ends, which lost 1 base and 1 base, there was a span of 12 bases. Germline-derived CDR1 and CDR2 are SGHNT and YENEEA. The CDR3 coding sequence is TGTGCCAGCAGCTTAGTTCCGGGAAGGGGCACAGATACGCAGTATTTT. Translating it yields CASSLVPGRGTDTQYF.

The V call is TRBV11-3, the J call TRBJ1-4, with 7 bases aligning to TRBD1. V dropped 3 bases and J dropped 7; count of bases not matched to a gene: 11. Germline V gives CDR1 SGHNT, CDR2 YENEEA. This CDR3 has 16 residues. The CDR3 sequence is CASSFRGTTKSEKLFF. The CDR3 DNA follows: TGTGCCAGCAGCTTCAGGGGGACGACGAAGTCTGAAAAACTGTTTTTT.